This is a list of T cell receptor beta chains from one sample in a study of blood T cell repertoires in COVID-19. Measured with immunoSEQ multiplex PCR; TCRdb has only the in-frame clones, and not every one. The sample shows approximately 200,000 clones, 86% of them seen only once. What was sequenced was PBMCs or T cells enriched from blood (not recorded which). All receptors come from a woman younger than 45 who had been exposed to COVID-19. The CDR3 runs from the conserved cysteine through the conserved F or W. The order of the fields is CDR3 protein, V gene, J gene, clone size. Expanded clones get a size class; other rows say once, few or many, or leave the size out.

cdr3_aa: CASSFSKNIQYF
v_call: TRBV12-3/TRBV12-4
j_call: TRBJ2-4
clone_size: NA

cdr3_aa: CASSWALGTAGNTIYF
v_call: TRBV5-1
j_call: TRBJ1-3
clone_size: once

cdr3_aa: CASSLETGVYEQYF
v_call: TRBV5-1
j_call: TRBJ2-7
clone_size: once

cdr3_aa: CASSSGQNNSPLHF
v_call: TRBV28
j_call: TRBJ1-6
clone_size: once

cdr3_aa: CASSLRQRSTDTQYF
v_call: TRBV13
j_call: TRBJ2-3
clone_size: NA

cdr3_aa: CASSFRGFSYEQYF
v_call: TRBV11-2
j_call: TRBJ2-7
clone_size: few

cdr3_aa: CASSPLGRDTEAFF
v_call: TRBV18
j_call: TRBJ1-1
clone_size: NA

cdr3_aa: CASSRGLAGGGNTGELFF
v_call: TRBV11-2
j_call: TRBJ2-2
clone_size: NA

cdr3_aa: CASRDRVGTGNTIYF
v_call: TRBV2
j_call: TRBJ1-3
clone_size: NA

cdr3_aa: CASSPAGRESPLHF
v_call: TRBV6-6
j_call: TRBJ1-6
clone_size: NA

cdr3_aa: CASSLAQNNSPLHF
v_call: TRBV27
j_call: TRBJ1-6
clone_size: few

cdr3_aa: CASSRNPGQGNTGELFF
v_call: TRBV19
j_call: TRBJ2-2
clone_size: NA

cdr3_aa: CASSAQDFQETQYF
v_call: TRBV2
j_call: TRBJ2-5
clone_size: NA

cdr3_aa: CASSQDPGAVYEQYF
v_call: TRBV4-1
j_call: TRBJ2-7
clone_size: NA

cdr3_aa: CASLMSGFDTEAFF
v_call: TRBV2
j_call: TRBJ1-1
clone_size: NA

cdr3_aa: CASSTGLVKNIQYF
v_call: TRBV7-9
j_call: TRBJ2-4
clone_size: NA

cdr3_aa: CASTKGQASLDPLHF
v_call: TRBV5-1
j_call: TRBJ1-6
clone_size: NA

cdr3_aa: CASSPPGEYGYTF
v_call: TRBV5-1
j_call: TRBJ1-2
clone_size: NA

cdr3_aa: CASSLGGRGNTIYF
v_call: TRBV2
j_call: TRBJ1-3
clone_size: once

cdr3_aa: CASISFNRGATEAFF
v_call: TRBV3-1/TRBV3-2
j_call: TRBJ1-1
clone_size: NA

cdr3_aa: CASSLDRTGGVRNSPLHF
v_call: TRBV21-1
j_call: TRBJ1-6
clone_size: NA

cdr3_aa: CASSSQRSIPGNAGELFF
v_call: TRBV7-9
j_call: TRBJ2-2
clone_size: NA

cdr3_aa: CASSGQGNSPLHF
v_call: TRBV25-1
j_call: TRBJ1-6
clone_size: NA

cdr3_aa: CASSPRRQEGHNEQFF
v_call: TRBV7-9
j_call: TRBJ2-1
clone_size: NA

cdr3_aa: CASSWGTGNGEQYF
v_call: TRBV27
j_call: TRBJ2-7
clone_size: NA

cdr3_aa: CACNGQGAPPPPIYAPLHF
v_call: TRBV30
j_call: TRBJ1-6
clone_size: NA

cdr3_aa: CASRRTGNSNTGELFF
v_call: TRBV2
j_call: TRBJ2-2
clone_size: NA

cdr3_aa: CASGLVGTGHNEQFF
v_call: TRBV12-5
j_call: TRBJ2-1
clone_size: NA